These 26 T cell receptor beta chains were sequenced from one sample in a study of CD8 T cells in Susac syndrome. Reverse transcription of about 0.5 to 1 ug RNA was carried out with random hexamers. TCRdb called the immunoSEQ multiplex PCR reads again in MiXCR, with one record for every CDR3 protein. The data contain about 430,000 distinct CDR3 sequences, approximately 85% of them singletons. The sample was CD8+ T cells from PBMCs. The receptors shown here come from a human donor with multiple sclerosis.

V gene TRBV30 combines with J gene TRBJ2-6; D unclear. V lost 2 bases and J lost 0, with 5 bases in between. CDR1 and CDR2 (germline): GTSNPN, SVGIG (reference sequence). The CDR3 has 14 amino acids. The CDR3 reads CAWSMGSGANVLTF. The DNA of the CDR3 is TGTGCCTGGAGTATGGGCTCTGGGGCCAACGTCCTGACTTTC.

The rearrangement links TRBV20-1 to TRBJ1-5; the D is unclear. The CDR3 spans 14 residues. The germline V and J ends were trimmed by 3 bases and 4 bases, with 13 bases remaining between them. The germline V gene has CDR1 DFQATT and CDR2 SNEGSKA (reference sequence). As DNA, the CDR3 is TGCAGTGCTAGTCTTGAGGGTCTGAATCAGCCCCAGCATTTT. This translates into CSASLEGLNQPQHF.

Written as DNA, the CDR3 is TGTGCCAGCAGTGAAGTTATACTCTACGAGCAGTACTTC. It yields the protein CASSEVILYEQYF. The rearrangement uses TRBV6-1 and TRBJ2-7; D is undetermined. Germline assignment: CDR1 MNHNS and CDR2 SASEGT. Trimming removed 1 base from V and 3 bases from J, with 7 bases in between. The CDR3 is 13 amino acids.

The J gene is TRBJ2-7, the V gene TRBV29-1, with D perhaps matching TRBD1 or TRBD2 (5 bases each). V was trimmed by 7 bases and J by 0 bases, leaving 16 bases between them. The CDR3 is 14 amino acids. Germline CDR1 is SQVTM and CDR2 is ANQGSEA. In nucleotides, the CDR3 is TGCAGCGCCTCTACCGGGACGGACTCCTACGAGCAGTACTTC. Encoded protein: CSASTGTDSYEQYF.

This chain joins TRBV9 and TRBJ2-7; possible D gene TRBD2, 5 bases. CDR1 SGDLS and CDR2 YYNGEE come from the germline V gene. The CDR3 sequence is 15 residues long. V was pared by 0 bases and J by 3 bases, with 13 bases between. As DNA, the CDR3 is TGTGCCAGCAGCGTAGCCCCGAACGGGGACTACGAGCAGTACTTC. It translates to CASSVAPNGDYEQYF.

V is TRBV18 and J is TRBJ1-1; D is unresolved. The CDR3 runs to 14 residues. Germline assignment: CDR1 KGHSH and CDR2 LQKENI. V lost 3 bases to trimming and J lost 1 base, with 9 bases between them. As DNA, the CDR3 is TGTGCCAGCTCACCTCTCATGAAGAACACTGAAGCTTTCTTT. Encoded protein: CASSPLMKNTEAFF. Together with reference TRBV18 and TRBJ1-1, the CDR3 gives the full variable domain: NAGVMQNPRHLVRRRGQEARLRCSPMKGHSHVYWYRQLPEEGLKFMVYLQKENIIDESGMPKERFSAEFPKEGPSILRIQQVVRGDSAAYFCASSPLMKNTEAFFGQGTRLTVV.

This chain joins TRBV6-5 and TRBJ2-7; D possibly corresponds to TRBD1 (6 bases). The CDR3 sequence is 16 residues long. The germline gives CDR1 MNHEY, CDR2 SVGAGI. Trimming cost V 0 bases and J 2 bases, with 14 bases left between them. DNA of the CDR3: TGTGCCAGCAGTTACTCCCCTCAGGACAGTCCCTACGAGCAGTACTTC. Encoded protein: CASSYSPQDSPYEQYF.

The V gene is TRBV12-3 or TRBV12-4, the J gene TRBJ2-1; 9 nucleotides align to TRBD2. CDR3 length equals 15 residues. The ends lost 5 bases at V and 4 bases at J; junction bases unmatched: 6. The chain's CDR3 is CASSLLAGLYNEQFF. In DNA form, the CDR3 reads TGTGCCAGCAGTCTTCTAGCGGGGCTATACAATGAGCAGTTCTTC.

The chain carries TRBV14 and TRBJ2-1; D call uncertain. V lost 2 bases and J lost 2, with 13 bases in between. The CDR3 is made up of 16 amino acids. Per the germline V gene, CDR1 is SGHDN and CDR2 is FVKESK. CDR3 nucleotides: TGTGCCAGCAGCCAATTTACAGAAAAGACCTACAATGAGCAGTTCTTC. Translated: CASSQFTEKTYNEQFF.

V usage is TRBV29-1 and J usage is TRBJ1-4, with D possibly being TRBD1 (5 bases). The CDR3 consists of 15 residues. V gave up 5 bases and J gave up 5 bases, with 18 bases separating them. Germline CDR1 reads SQVTM; CDR2 reads ANQGSEA. Here the CDR3 DNA reads TGCAGCGTTCCCGGGACGCACGTCGAGAATGAAAAACTGTTTTTT. It is translated as CSVPGTHVENEKLFF.

This chain joins TRBV9 and TRBJ2-3; 8 bases agree with TRBD2. After removal of 0 bases from V and 5 bases from J, the junction contained 5 bases not matched to a gene. From germline, CDR1 is SGDLS and CDR2 YYNGEE. CDR3 size: 15 residues. The CDR3 DNA reads as TGTGCCAGCAGCGTAGCAGCGGGGGAGGGAGATACGCAGTATTTT. Amino acid sequence: CASSVAAGEGDTQYF.

The chain is built from TRBV6-1 and TRBJ2-3; weak D call: TRBD2 (5 bases). The CDR3 has 18 amino acids. V lost 6 bases to trimming and J lost 0 bases, with 22 bases between them. Germline CDR1 reads MNHNS; CDR2 reads SASEGT. The CDR3 here is CASSPQSGVYTSTDTQYF. As DNA, the CDR3 is TGTGCCAGCAGCCCCCAAAGCGGAGTCTACACTAGCACAGATACGCAGTATTTT.

The J gene is TRBJ2-3, the V gene TRBV29-1; 10 bases line up with TRBD2. The CDR3 runs to 16 residues. Germline values: CDR1 SQVTM, CDR2 ANQGSEA. The J segment lost 4 bases and the V segment lost 0 bases, leaving 7 bases of the junction unmatched. CDR3 sequence reads: CSVEDGLAEHADTQYF. The CDR3 DNA reads TGCAGCGTTGAAGATGGACTAGCGGAGCACGCAGATACGCAGTATTTT.

This chain links TRBV12-5 with TRBJ2-3; no reliable D call. CDR1 LGHNT and CDR2 FRNRAP come from the germline V gene. V dropped 4 bases and J dropped 0 bases, with 8 bases sitting between them. The CDR3 is 14 residues long. In DNA, the CDR3 is TGTGCTAGTGGTTCCCCGACTAGCACAGATACGCAGTATTTT. Its translation is CASGSPTSTDTQYF.

The chain has TRBV28 and TRBJ2-3; a possible D gene is TRBD2 (6 bases). The CDR3 contains 14 residues. Trimming removed 7 bases at V and 1 base at J, with 12 bases between. CDR1 is MDHEN, CDR2 SYDVKM, per germline. This CDR3 reads CASTCGEGTDTQYF. CDR3 in DNA: TGTGCCAGCACATGCGGGGAGGGCACAGATACGCAGTATTTT.

Concerning this clonotype: This CDR3 is missing its conserved last phenylalanine or tryptophan, likely due to a read error. The genes are TRBV20-1 and TRBJ2-7; D remains ambiguous. Germline-derived CDR1 and CDR2 are DFQATT and SNEGSKA (reference sequence). Trimming stripped 3 bases from V and 5 bases from J, with 14 bases between. The CDR3 totals 13 residues. DNA of the CDR3: TGCAGTGCTAGCCTCGGAACCCTGGACGAGCAGTACCTC. The encoded protein is CSASLGTLDEQYL.

V is TRBV6-5 and J is TRBJ2-3; the D gene is possibly TRBD2 (6 bases). Germline CDR1 and CDR2: MNHEY and SVGAGI. The CDR3 sequence is 17 residues long. The V gene lost 4 bases and the J gene lost 0 bases, with 17 bases spanning the gap. CDR3 loop: CASSWVLRDPSTDTQYF. In nucleotides, the CDR3 is TGTGCCAGCAGTTGGGTGTTGCGGGATCCTAGCACAGATACGCAGTATTTT.

V and J are TRBV27 and TRBJ1-6; D ambiguous. CDR3 length: 13 residues. Per germline, CDR1 MNHEY and CDR2 SMNVEV (reference sequence). V dropped 5 bases and J dropped 10 bases, with 12 bases sitting between them. The CDR3 DNA reads as TGTGCCAGCAGTCCTCTCGGAGGGTCACCCCTCCACTTT. It specifies CASSPLGGSPLHF.

The rearrangement uses TRBV5-8 and TRBJ2-7, with D perhaps assigned TRBD1 or TRBD2 (5 bases each). Trimming stripped 0 bases from V and 0 bases from J, with 13 bases between. The CDR3 covers 16 residues. Germline V CDR1 and CDR2: SGHTS, YDEGEE. As DNA, the CDR3 is TGTGCCAGCAGCTTGGATACCGGGACGGCCTCCTACGAGCAGTACTTC. Translated: CASSLDTGTASYEQYF.

This chain uses TRBV19 with TRBJ2-7; D gene uncertain. This CDR3 is built from 14 residues. V lost 3 bases to trimming and J lost 4 bases, with 13 bases between them. In germline, CDR1 is LNHDA, CDR2 SQIVND (reference sequence). The CDR3 loop reads CASSIPGMGYEQYF. The CDR3 region has the DNA TGTGCCAGTAGTATCCCGGGTATGGGGTACGAGCAGTACTTC.

This sequence joins TRBV27 and TRBJ2-1; TRBD2 matches 9 bases. This CDR3 is built from 16 residues. Germline V CDR1 and CDR2: MNHEY, SMNVEV (reference sequence). After removal of 5 bases from V and 2 bases from J, the junction contained 7 bases not matched to a gene. CDR3 DNA: TGTGCCAGCAGTCCCGTAGCGGGAGTCGCCTACAATGAGCAGTTCTTC. Protein sequence: CASSPVAGVAYNEQFF.

The sample holds a few counts of this clonotype. This chain connects TRBV14 to TRBJ1-1; D gene uncertain. V lost 1 base, J lost 1 base, and 13 bases lay in between. The CDR3 spans 16 residues. Germline V gene sequence: CDR1 SGHDN, CDR2 FVKESK. The DNA of the CDR3 is TGTGCCAGCAGCCAAGGCCGGAGGTTGGGGAACACTGAAGCTTTCTTT. It translates to CASSQGRRLGNTEAFF.

This rearrangement joins TRBV27 to TRBJ2-3; a weak D match, TRBD2 (6 bases). CDR1 is MNHEY and CDR2 is SMNVEV in the germline V gene (reference sequence). The CDR3 sequence is 12 residues long. V gave up 2 bases and J gave up 8 bases, with 8 bases separating them. The CDR3 is CASSLPGGTQYF. CDR3 nucleotide sequence: TGTGCCAGCAGTTTACCCGGGGGTACGCAGTATTTT.

The rearrangement links TRBV29-1 to TRBJ1-2; TRBD1 might be the D (5 bases). This CDR3 is 17 amino acids long. V was cut by 3 bases and J by 8 bases, with 28 bases left in between. Germline CDR1 reads SQVTM; CDR2 reads ANQGSEA. The CDR3, as DNA: TGCAGCGTTGATGGGGATATTACTGGACAACCCTTTGGGGGCTACACCTTC. Translation: CSVDGDITGQPFGGYTF.

This chain connects TRBV27 to TRBJ1-1; TRBD1 is a possible D gene (6 bases). The germline gives CDR1 MNHEY, CDR2 SMNVEV (reference sequence). The V end lost 3 bases, the J end lost 6 bases, and 8 bases lay between the germline ends. The length of the CDR3 is 12 residues. In DNA form, the CDR3 reads TGTGCCAGCAGTTTCAGGGGAGCTGAAGCTTTCTTT. It codes for CASSFRGAEAFF.

The J gene is TRBJ2-3, the V gene TRBV28; no firm D call. The germline CDR1 and CDR2 sequences are MDHEN and SYDVKM. V lost 3 bases and J 3 bases, leaving 10 bases between the germline ends. CDR3 length: 14 amino acids. CDR3 residues: CASSLSADTDTQYF. CDR3 in DNA: TGTGCCAGCAGTTTGAGCGCCGATACAGATACGCAGTATTTT. The full variable domain, with the rest looked up from reference TRBV28 and TRBJ2-3, is DVKVTQSSRYLVKRTGEKVFLECVQDMDHENMFWYRQDPGLGLRLIYFSYDVKMKEKGDIPEGYSVSREKKERFSLILESASTNQTSMYLCASSLSADTDTQYFGPGTRLTVL.